Sequencing of this T cell receptor beta chain was carried out in a study of shared clonotypes between healthy human individuals. Study observations and caveats: Compared with memory subsets, naive subsets generally had larger estimated richness. Generation probabilities were higher for clonotypes shared across all four sorted-subset donors than for unshared ones.

Points on this clone: The antigen is not known.

V was shortened by 9 bases and J by 2 bases, with 20 bases between the two germline ends. The CDR3 contains 17 residues. Germline CDR1 is SGHDN and CDR2 is FVKESK. Donors were Caucasian adults residing in Nashville, Tennessee, USA. DNA at about 190 ng, around 30,000 T cell genomes, went into sorted-subset replicate PCRs. Profiled with immunoSEQ multiplex PCR; TCRdb holds only in-frame clones, not every one. The sample lists about 1 million clones, roughly 70% occurring once. The source material was memory CD4+ T cells sorted from blood. The subset was: CD45RA-negative fraction. The chain joins TRBV14 to TRBJ1-6; D not certain. This sequence was found in a man in his late teens or twenties in good health. The CDR3 sequence is CARGGSTGVTYNSPLHF. CDR3 bases: TGTGCCAGGGGAGGTAGTACCGGGGTGACCTATAATTCACCCCTCCACTTT. Complete variable domain (other parts from reference TRBV14 and TRBJ1-6): EAGVTQFPSHSVIEKGQTVTLRCDPISGHDNLYWYRRVMGKEIKFLLHFVKESKQDESGMPNNRFLAERTGGTYSTLKVQPAELEDSGVYFCARGGSTGVTYNSPLHFGNGTRLTVT.